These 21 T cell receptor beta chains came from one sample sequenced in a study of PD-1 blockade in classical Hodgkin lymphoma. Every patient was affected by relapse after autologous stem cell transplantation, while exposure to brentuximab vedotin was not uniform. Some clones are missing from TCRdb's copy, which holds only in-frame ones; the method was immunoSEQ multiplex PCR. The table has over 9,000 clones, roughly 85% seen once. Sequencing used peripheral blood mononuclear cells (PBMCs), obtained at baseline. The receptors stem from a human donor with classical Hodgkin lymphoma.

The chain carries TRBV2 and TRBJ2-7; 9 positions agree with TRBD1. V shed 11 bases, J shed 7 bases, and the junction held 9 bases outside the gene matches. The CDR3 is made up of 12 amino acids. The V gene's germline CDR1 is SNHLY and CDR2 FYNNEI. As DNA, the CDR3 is TGTGCCGGTTCACAGGGGGCGGAAGAGCAGTACTTC. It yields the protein CAGSQGAEEQYF.

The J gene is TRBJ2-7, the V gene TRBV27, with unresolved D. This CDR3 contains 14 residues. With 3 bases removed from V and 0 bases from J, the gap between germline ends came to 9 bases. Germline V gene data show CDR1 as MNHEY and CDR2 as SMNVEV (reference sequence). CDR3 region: CASSFKGGSYEQYF. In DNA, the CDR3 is TGTGCCAGCAGTTTCAAAGGCGGCTCCTACGAGCAGTACTTC.

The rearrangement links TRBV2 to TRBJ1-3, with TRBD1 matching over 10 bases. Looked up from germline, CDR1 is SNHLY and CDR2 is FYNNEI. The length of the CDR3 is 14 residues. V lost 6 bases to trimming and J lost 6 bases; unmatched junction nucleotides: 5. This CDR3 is CASSGTGASNTIYF. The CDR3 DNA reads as TGTGCCAGCAGCGGGACAGGGGCGTCAAACACCATATATTTT.

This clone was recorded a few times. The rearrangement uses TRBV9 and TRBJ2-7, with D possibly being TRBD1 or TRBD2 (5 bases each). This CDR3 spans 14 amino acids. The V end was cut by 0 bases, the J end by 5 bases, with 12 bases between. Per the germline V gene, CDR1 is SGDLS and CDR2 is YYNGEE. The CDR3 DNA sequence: TGTGCCAGCAGCGTAGCTGCAGGGACCGACGAGCAGTACTTC. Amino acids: CASSVAAGTDEQYF.

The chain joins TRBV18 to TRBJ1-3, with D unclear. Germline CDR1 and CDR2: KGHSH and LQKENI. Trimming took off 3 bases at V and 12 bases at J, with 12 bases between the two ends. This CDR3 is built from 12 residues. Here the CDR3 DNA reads TGTGCCAGCTCACCCGAGAAGGCCTTCATATATTTT. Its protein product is CASSPEKAFIYF.

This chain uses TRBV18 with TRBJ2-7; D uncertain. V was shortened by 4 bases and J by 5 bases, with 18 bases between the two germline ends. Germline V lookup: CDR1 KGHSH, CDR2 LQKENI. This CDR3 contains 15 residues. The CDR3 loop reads CASSLGTHSGDEQYF. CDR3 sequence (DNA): TGTGCCAGCTCACTAGGAACACACTCCGGCGACGAGCAGTACTTC.

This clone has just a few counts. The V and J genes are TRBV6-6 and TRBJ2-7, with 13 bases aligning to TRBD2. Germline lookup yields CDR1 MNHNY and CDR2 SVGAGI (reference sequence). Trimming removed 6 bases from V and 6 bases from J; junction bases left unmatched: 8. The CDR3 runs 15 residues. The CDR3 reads CASRPRLAGGCEQYF. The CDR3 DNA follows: TGTGCCAGCAGACCAAGACTAGCGGGGGGTTGCGAGCAGTACTTC.

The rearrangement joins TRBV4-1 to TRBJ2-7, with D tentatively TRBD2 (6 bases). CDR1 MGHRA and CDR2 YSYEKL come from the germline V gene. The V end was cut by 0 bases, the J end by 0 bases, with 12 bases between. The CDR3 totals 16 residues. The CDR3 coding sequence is TGCGCCAGCAGCCAAGACCCGGGGGTTAGCTCCTACGAGCAGTACTTC. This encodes CASSQDPGVSSYEQYF.

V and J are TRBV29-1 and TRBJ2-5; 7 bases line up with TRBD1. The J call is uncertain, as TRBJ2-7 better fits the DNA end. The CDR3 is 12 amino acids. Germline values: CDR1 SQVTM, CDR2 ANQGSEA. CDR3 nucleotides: TGCAGCGTACGGGACAGTACCTACGAGCAGTACTTC. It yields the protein CSVRDSTYEQYF.

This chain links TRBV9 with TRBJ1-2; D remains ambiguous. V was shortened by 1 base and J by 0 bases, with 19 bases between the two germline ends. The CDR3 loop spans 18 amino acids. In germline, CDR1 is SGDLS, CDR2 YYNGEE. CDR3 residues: CASSVSPLHGPTNYGYTF. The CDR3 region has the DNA TGTGCCAGCAGCGTAAGTCCCCTACACGGACCCACTAACTATGGCTACACCTTC.

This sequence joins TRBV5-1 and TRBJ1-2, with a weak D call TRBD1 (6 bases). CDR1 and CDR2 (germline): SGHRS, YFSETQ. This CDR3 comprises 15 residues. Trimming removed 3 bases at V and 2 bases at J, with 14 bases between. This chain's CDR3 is CASSYTRDTNYGYTF. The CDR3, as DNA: TGCGCCAGCAGCTACACCCGGGACACAAACTATGGCTACACCTTC. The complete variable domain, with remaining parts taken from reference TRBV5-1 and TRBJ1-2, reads KAGVTQTPRYLIKTRGQQVTLSCSPISGHRSVSWYQQTPGQGLQFLFEYFSETQRNKGNFPGRFSGRQFSNSRSEMNVSTLELGDSALYLCASSYTRDTNYGYTFGSGTRLTVV.

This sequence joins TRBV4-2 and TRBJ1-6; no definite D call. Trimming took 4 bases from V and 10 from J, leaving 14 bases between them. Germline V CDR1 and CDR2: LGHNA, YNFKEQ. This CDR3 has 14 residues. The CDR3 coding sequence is TGTGCCAGCAGCCCCCAACTGGAGGGATCACCCCTCCACTTT. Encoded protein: CASSPQLEGSPLHF.

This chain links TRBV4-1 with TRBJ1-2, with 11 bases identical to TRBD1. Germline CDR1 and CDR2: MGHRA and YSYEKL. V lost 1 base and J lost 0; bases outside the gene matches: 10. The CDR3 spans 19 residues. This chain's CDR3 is CASSQVSGWTGGTNYGYTF. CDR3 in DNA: TGCGCCAGCAGCCAAGTTTCCGGCTGGACAGGGGGCACTAACTATGGCTACACCTTC.

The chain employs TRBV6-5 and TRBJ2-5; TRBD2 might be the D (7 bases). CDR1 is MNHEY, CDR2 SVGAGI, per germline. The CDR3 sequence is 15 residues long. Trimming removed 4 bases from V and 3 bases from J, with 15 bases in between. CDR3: CASSSRGGRKETQYF. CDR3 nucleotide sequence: TGTGCCAGCAGTTCAAGGGGGGGGCGTAAAGAGACCCAGTACTTC.

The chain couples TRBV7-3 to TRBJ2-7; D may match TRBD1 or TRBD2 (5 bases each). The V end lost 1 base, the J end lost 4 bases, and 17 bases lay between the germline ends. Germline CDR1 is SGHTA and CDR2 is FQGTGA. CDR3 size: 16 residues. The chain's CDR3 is CASSLISGADGYEQYF. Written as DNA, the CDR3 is TGTGCCAGCAGCTTAATTTCCGGGGCGGATGGTTACGAGCAGTACTTC.

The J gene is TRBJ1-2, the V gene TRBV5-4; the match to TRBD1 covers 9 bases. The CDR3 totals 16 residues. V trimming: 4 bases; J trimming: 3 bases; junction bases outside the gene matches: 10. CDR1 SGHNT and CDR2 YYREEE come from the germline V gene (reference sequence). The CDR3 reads CASSGPDRGRYYGYTF. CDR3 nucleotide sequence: TGTGCCAGCAGCGGACCCGACAGGGGGAGGTACTATGGCTACACCTTC.

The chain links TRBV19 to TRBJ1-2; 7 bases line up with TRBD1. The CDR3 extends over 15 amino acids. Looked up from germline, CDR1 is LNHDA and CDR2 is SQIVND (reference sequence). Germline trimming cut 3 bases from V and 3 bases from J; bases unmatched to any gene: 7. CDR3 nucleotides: TGTGCCAGTAGTATTGGACAGGCGGGATACTATGGCTACACCTTC. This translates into CASSIGQAGYYGYTF.

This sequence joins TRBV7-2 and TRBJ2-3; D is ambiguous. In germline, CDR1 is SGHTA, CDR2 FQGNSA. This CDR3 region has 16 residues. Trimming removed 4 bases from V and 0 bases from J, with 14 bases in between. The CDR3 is CASSSNVVGSTDTQYF. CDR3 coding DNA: TGTGCCAGCAGCTCCAACGTCGTTGGCAGCACAGATACGCAGTATTTT.

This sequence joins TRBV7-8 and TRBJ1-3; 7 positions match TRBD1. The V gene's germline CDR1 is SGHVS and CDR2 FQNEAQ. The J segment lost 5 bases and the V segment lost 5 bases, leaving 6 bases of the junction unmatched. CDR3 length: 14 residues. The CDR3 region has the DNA TGTGCCAGCAGCGGCAACAGGGGTAGAAACACCATATATTTT. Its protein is CASSGNRGRNTIYF.

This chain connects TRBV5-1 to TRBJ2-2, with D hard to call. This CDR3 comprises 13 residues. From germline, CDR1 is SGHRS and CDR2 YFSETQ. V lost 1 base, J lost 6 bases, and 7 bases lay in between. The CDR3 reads CASSLFSPGELFF. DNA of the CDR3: TGCGCCAGCAGCTTGTTTAGCCCCGGGGAGCTGTTTTTT.

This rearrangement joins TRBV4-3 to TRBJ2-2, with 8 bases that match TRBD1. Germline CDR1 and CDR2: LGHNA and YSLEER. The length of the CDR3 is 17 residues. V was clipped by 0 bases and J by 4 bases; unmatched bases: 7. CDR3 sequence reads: CASSQDGGQGFTGELFF. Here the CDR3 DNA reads TGCGCCAGCAGCCAAGATGGAGGACAGGGATTCACCGGGGAGCTGTTTTTT.